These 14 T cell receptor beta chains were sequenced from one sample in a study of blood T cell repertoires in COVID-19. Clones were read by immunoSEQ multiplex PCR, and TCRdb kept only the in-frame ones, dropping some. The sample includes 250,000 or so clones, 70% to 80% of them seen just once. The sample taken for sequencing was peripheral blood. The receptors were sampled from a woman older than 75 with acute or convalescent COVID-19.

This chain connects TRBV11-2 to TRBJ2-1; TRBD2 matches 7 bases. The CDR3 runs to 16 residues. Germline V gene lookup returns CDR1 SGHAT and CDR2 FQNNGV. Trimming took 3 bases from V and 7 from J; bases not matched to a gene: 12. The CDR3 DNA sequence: TGTGCCAGCAGCTTGATTCGGGGGGTGGGACGTAATGAGCAGTTCTTC. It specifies CASSLIRGVGRNEQFF.

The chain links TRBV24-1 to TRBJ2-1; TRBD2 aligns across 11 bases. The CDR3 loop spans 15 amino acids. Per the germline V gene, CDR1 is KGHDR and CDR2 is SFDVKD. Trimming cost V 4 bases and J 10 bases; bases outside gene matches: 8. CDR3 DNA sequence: TGTGCCACCAGTGACCCGACTAGCGGGACTTACGAGCAGTTCTTC. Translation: CATSDPTSGTYEQFF.

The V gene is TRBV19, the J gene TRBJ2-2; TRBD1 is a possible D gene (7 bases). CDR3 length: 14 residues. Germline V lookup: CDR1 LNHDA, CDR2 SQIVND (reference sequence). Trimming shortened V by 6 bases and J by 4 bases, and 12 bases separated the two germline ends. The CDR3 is CASRFQGGTGELFF. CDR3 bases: TGTGCCAGTAGGTTCCAGGGGGGCACCGGGGAGCTGTTTTTT.

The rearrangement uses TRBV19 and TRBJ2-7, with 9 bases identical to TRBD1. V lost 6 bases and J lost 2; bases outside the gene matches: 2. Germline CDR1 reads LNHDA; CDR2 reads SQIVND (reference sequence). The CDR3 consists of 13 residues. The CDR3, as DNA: TGTGCCAGTAGAGACAGGGGGGCCTACGAGCAGTACTTC. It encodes CASRDRGAYEQYF.

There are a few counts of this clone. The CDR3 loop is CASSILTGRLYEQYF. The CDR3 bases are TGTGCCAGTAGTATTCTCACCGGGAGGCTCTACGAGCAGTACTTC. The chain has TRBV19 and TRBJ2-7, with TRBD2 matching 7 bases. This CDR3 spans 15 amino acids. Trimming took 3 bases from V and 3 from J; bases not matched to a gene: 8. Germline-derived CDR1 and CDR2 are LNHDA and SQIVND (reference sequence).

The CDR3 coding sequence is TGTGCCAGCAGTCGCACGATGGTGGTTGCGCGCAATCAGCCCCAGCATTTT. Its protein is CASSRTMVVARNQPQHF. This chain uses TRBV6-6 with TRBJ1-5; D gene uncertain. CDR3 length equals 17 residues. CDR1 and CDR2 (germline): MNHNY, SVGAGI (reference sequence). V dropped 5 bases and J dropped 2 bases, with 19 bases sitting between them.

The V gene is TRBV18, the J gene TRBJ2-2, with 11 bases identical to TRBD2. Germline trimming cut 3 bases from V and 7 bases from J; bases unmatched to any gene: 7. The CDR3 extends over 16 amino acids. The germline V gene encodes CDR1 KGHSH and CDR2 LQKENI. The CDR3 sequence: CASSPTGTSGNGELFF. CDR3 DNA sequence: TGTGCCAGCTCACCTACCGGGACTAGCGGTAACGGGGAGCTGTTTTTT.

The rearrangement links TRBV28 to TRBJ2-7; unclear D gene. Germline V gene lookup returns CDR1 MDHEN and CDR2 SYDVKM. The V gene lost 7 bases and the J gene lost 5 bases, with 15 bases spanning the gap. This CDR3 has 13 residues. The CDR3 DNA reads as TGTGCCAGCACTGACACTCTCCGGAACGAGCAGTACTTC. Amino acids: CASTDTLRNEQYF.

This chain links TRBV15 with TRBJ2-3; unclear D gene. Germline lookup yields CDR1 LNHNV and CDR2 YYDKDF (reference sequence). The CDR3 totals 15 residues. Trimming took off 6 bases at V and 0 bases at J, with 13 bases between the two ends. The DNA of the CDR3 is TGTGCCACCAGACGTGGGCCGAGTAGCACAGATACGCAGTATTTT. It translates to CATRRGPSSTDTQYF.

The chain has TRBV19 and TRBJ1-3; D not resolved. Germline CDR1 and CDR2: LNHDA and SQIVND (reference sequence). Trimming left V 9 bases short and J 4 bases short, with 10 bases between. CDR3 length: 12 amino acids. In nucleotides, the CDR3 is TGTGCCAGCTCCACGGGGGGAAACACCATATATTTT. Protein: CASSTGGNTIYF.

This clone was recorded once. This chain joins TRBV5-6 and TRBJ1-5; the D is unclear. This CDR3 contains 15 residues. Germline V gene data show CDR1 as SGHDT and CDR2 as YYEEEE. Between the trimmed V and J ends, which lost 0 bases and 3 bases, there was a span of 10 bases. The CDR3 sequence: CASSLGSVSNQPQHF. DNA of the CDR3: TGTGCCAGCAGCTTGGGTTCGGTTTCCAATCAGCCCCAGCATTTT.

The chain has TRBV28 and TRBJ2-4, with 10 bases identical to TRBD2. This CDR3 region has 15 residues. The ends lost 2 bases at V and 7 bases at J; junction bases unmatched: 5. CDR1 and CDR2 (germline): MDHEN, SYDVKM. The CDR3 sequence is CASSLGLAGGNIQYF. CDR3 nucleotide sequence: TGTGCCAGCAGTTTAGGATTAGCGGGAGGCAACATTCAGTACTTC.

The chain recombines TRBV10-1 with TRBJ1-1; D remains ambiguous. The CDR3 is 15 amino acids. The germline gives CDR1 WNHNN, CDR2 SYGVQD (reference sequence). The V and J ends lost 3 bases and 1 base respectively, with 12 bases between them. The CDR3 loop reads CASSEVLGGNTEAFF. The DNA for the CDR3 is TGCGCCAGCAGTGAAGTTCTTGGAGGGAACACTGAAGCTTTCTTT.

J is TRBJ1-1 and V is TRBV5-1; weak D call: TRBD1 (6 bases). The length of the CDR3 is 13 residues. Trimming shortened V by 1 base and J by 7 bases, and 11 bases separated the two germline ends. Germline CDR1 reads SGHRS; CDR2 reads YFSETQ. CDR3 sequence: CASSLNQGSEAFF. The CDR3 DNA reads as TGCGCCAGCAGCTTGAACCAGGGGAGTGAAGCTTTCTTT.